Listed below are T cell receptor beta chains from one sample, sequenced in a study of T cells after somatic rescue of genetic block. Profiling relied on immunoSEQ multiplex PCR, and the TCRdb table lists in-frame clones only, not all of them. The sample has tens of thousands of clones; approximately 96% are singletons. Source material: peripheral blood mononuclear cells (PBMCs). Receptors were obtained from a child younger than two. Both conserved end residues are part of each CDR3. Each record gives: clone size, J gene, V gene, D gene, CDR3 DNA, CDR3 protein. The D gene is left open where the match is weak. The size of a clone is reported for some rows only, either as once, few or many, or as a class for expanded clones.

abundance: -
j_gene: TRBJ2-7
v_gene: TRBV27
d_gene: TRBD2
CDR3nt: TGTGCCAGCAGCCCCTGGGCTAGCGGGCACTGGGAGTACTTC
CDR3aa: CASSPWASGHWEYF

abundance: -
j_gene: TRBJ2-1
v_gene: TRBV2
d_gene: TRBD2
CDR3nt: TGTGCCAGCAGCGTGGAAGCGGGAGGTGGGAATGAGCAGTTCTTC
CDR3aa: CASSVEAGGGNEQFF

abundance: -
j_gene: TRBJ1-5
v_gene: TRBV6-6
d_gene: -
CDR3nt: TGTGCCAGCAGTTACTCGGGACACGGGGGTCAGCCCCAGCATTTT
CDR3aa: CASSYSGHGGQPQHF

abundance: -
j_gene: TRBJ2-6
v_gene: TRBV28
d_gene: -
CDR3nt: TGTGCCAGCAGTTTCGGGGCAACTGGGGCCAACGTCCTGACTTTC
CDR3aa: CASSFGATGANVLTF

abundance: -
j_gene: TRBJ2-2
v_gene: TRBV11-3
d_gene: TRBD1
CDR3nt: TGTGCCAGCAGCTTATATGCAGGGGGCACCGGGGAGCTGTTTTTT
CDR3aa: CASSLYAGGTGELFF

abundance: -
j_gene: TRBJ2-7
v_gene: TRBV6-1
d_gene: TRBD2
CDR3nt: TGTGCCAGCAGTTGGGGACTAGCGGGAGTTTACGAGCAGTACTTC
CDR3aa: CASSWGLAGVYEQYF

abundance: -
j_gene: TRBJ2-5
v_gene: TRBV10-3
d_gene: TRBD2
CDR3nt: TGTGCCATCAGTCCGGGGGCGAGACTAGCGGAAGAGACCCAGTACTTC
CDR3aa: CAISPGARLAEETQYF

abundance: -
j_gene: TRBJ1-4
v_gene: TRBV28
d_gene: -
CDR3nt: TGTGCCAGCAGTTCGGCCGGGACATCCAATGAAAAACTGTTTTTT
CDR3aa: CASSSAGTSNEKLFF

abundance: once
j_gene: TRBJ2-1
v_gene: TRBV5-1
d_gene: TRBD2
CDR3nt: TGCGCCAGCAGCTCATCCCTAGCGGGGGCCTACAATGAGCAGTTCTTC
CDR3aa: CASSSSLAGAYNEQFF

abundance: -
j_gene: TRBJ2-1
v_gene: TRBV6-1
d_gene: -
CDR3nt: TGTGCCAGCAGCCTACTAGACAATGAGCAGTTCTTC
CDR3aa: CASSLLDNEQFF

abundance: -
j_gene: TRBJ2-3
v_gene: TRBV7-9
d_gene: TRBD2
CDR3nt: TGTGCCAGCAGCTTTTGGACTAGCGGACTCACAGATACGCAGTATTTT
CDR3aa: CASSFWTSGLTDTQYF

abundance: -
j_gene: TRBJ2-7
v_gene: TRBV5-8
d_gene: -
CDR3nt: TGTGCCAGCAGCAGATTTTACGAGCAGTACTTC
CDR3aa: CASSRFYEQYF

abundance: once
j_gene: TRBJ2-2
v_gene: TRBV5-1
d_gene: TRBD1
CDR3nt: TGCGCCAGCGGCCGGGACAGGGACACCGGGGAGCTGTTTTTT
CDR3aa: CASGRDRDTGELFF

abundance: -
j_gene: TRBJ2-7
v_gene: TRBV18
d_gene: TRBD1
CDR3nt: TGTGCCAGCTCACCACCCGGGACAGGGGGCTACGAGCAGTACTTC
CDR3aa: CASSPPGTGGYEQYF